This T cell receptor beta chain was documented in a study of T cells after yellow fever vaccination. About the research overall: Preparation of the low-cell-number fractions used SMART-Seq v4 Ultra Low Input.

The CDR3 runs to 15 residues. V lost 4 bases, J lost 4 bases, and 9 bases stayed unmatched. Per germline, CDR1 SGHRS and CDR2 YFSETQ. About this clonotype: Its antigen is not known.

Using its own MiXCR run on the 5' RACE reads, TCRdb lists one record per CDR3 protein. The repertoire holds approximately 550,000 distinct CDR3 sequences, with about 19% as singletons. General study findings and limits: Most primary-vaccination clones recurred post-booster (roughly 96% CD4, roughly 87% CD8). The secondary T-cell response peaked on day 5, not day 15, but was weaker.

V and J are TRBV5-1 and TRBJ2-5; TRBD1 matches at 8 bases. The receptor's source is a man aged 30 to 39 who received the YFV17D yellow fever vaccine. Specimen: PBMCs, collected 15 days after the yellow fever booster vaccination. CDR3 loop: CASSHRQGNGETQYF. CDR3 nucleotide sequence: TGCGCCAGCAGCCACCGACAGGGGAACGGAGAGACCCAGTACTTC.